This section outlines one T cell receptor (beta chain) sequence together with its context. The antigen is unknown. This entry comes from a study of T cells in Graves' hyperthyroidism and ophthalmopathy. The TCR beta CDR3 regions underwent amplification using RNA transcripts as the source. Using the HTBI primer set, a first-round RT-PCR was run on the TCR CDR3. Each CDR3 protein is one row after TCRdb ran MiXCR on the multiplex PCR reads. The repertoire consists of 460,000 or so distinct CDR3 sequences, with around 14% occurring once and the leading ten covering 17%. Overall study findings and caveats: Among thyroid clonotypes expanded above 0.001, most also appeared in blood.

Per the germline V gene, CDR1 is SGHRS and CDR2 is YFSETQ. This CDR3 comprises 14 residues. The trim removed 5 bases at V and 8 bases at J, leaving 5 bases unmatched. The authors obtained PBMCs from 10 ml of fresh peripheral blood. The J gene is TRBJ1-4, the V gene TRBV5-1; TRBD1 agrees at 11 bases. The receptor was isolated from a woman under 30 with Graves' hyperthyroidism. Source material: blood. The CDR3 reads CASRGTGGGEKLFF. In nucleotides, the CDR3 is TGCGCCAGCAGAGGGACAGGGGGTGGAGAAAAACTGTTTTTT. The full variable domain, in which reference TRBV5-1 and TRBJ1-4 provide the parts outside the CDR3, is KAGVTQTPRYLIKTRGQQVTLSCSPISGHRSVSWYQQTPGQGLQFLFEYFSETQRNKGNFPGRFSGRQFSNSRSEMNVSTLELGDSALYLCASRGTGGGEKLFFGSGTQLSVL.